This TCR beta chain was captured in a study of cytomegalovirus exposure and HLA in healthy donors. PCR used 60 Vbeta primers and 13 Jbeta primers. Here immunoSEQ multiplex PCR was the method, and the copy in TCRdb shows in-frame clones only, minus some. Its table lists roughly 88,000 clones. After removal of 3 bases from V and 1 base from J, the junction contained 2 bases not matched to a gene. CDR3 length equals 15 residues. Germline CDR1 LNHNV, CDR2 YYDKDF (reference sequence). This chain uses TRBV15 with TRBJ2-7, with 11 bases matching TRBD2. The origin of this receptor is a middle-aged man in good health and CMV-seropositive. The source material was PBMCs. In nucleotides, the CDR3 is TGTGCCACCAGCAGGACTAGCGGGGTGTCCTACGAGCAGTACTTC. Translated, it gives CATSRTSGVSYEQYF.